This TCR beta chain was identified in a study of T cell responses to AZD1222 COVID-19 vaccine. Looking at the study overall: Second-dose intervals near 4 or 12 weeks were combined. General study points: There were vaccine-associated CD4 TCRs across spike, dominant at 160-218 and 743-854. Targeting of unmutated variant regions was reportedly seen in nearly half of spike-specific TCRs. It should be noted that donors were predominantly white British and more often female, and clonal diversity was possibly underestimated.

Profiled with immunoSEQ multiplex PCR; TCRdb holds only in-frame clones, not every one. The sample has 100,000 or so clones, more than 70% seen once. About this clone: What it binds is unknown.

V shed 4 bases and J shed 4 bases, with 14 bases lying between them. The CDR3 extends over 15 amino acids. Per the germline V gene, CDR1 is KGHSY and CDR2 is FQNENV. The rearrangement uses TRBV16 and TRBJ1-5; D remains unclear. This sequence was found in an adult in good health. The sequences come from peripheral blood, collected on day 0 of AZD1222 vaccination. CDR3 residues: CASSPRGDENQPQHF. CDR3 DNA sequence: TGTGCCAGCAGCCCACGAGGCGACGAGAATCAGCCCCAGCATTTT.